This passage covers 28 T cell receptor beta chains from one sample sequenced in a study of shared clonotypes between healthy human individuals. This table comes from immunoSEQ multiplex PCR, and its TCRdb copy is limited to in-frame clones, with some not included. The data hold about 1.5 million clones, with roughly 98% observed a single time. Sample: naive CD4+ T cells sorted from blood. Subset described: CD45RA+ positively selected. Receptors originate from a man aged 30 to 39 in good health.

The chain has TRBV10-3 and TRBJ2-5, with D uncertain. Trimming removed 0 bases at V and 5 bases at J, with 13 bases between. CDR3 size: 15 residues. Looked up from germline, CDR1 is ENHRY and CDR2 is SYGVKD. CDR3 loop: CAISESSVARETQYF. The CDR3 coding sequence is TGTGCCATCAGTGAGTCGAGTGTAGCCCGGGAGACCCAGTACTTC.

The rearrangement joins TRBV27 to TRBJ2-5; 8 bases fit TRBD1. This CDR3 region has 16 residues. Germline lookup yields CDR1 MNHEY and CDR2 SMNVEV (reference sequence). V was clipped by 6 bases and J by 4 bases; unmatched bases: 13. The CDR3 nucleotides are TGTGCCAGCAGCCACTGGACAGGACAGGGAGGAGAGACCCAGTACTTC. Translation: CASSHWTGQGGETQYF.

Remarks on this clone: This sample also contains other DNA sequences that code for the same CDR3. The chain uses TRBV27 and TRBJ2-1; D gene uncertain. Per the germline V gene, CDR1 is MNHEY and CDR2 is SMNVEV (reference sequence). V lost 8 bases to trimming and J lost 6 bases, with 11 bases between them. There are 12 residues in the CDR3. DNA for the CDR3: TGTGCCAGCTCGCTACGAGGCAATGAGCAGTTCTTC. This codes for CASSLRGNEQFF.

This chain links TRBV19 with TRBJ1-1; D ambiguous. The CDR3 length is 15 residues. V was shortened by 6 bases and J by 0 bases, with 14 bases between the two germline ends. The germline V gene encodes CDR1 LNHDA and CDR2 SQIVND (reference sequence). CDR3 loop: CASRGSLGMNTEAFF. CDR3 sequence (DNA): TGTGCCAGTAGGGGATCCTTGGGGATGAACACTGAAGCTTTCTTT.

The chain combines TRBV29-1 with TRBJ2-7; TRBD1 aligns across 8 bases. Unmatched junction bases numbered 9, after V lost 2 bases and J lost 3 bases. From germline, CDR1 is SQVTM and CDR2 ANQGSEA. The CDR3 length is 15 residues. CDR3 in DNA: TGCAGCGTTGAAATTCCGGGACAGGCGGTCTACGAGCAGTACTTC. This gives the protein CSVEIPGQAVYEQYF.

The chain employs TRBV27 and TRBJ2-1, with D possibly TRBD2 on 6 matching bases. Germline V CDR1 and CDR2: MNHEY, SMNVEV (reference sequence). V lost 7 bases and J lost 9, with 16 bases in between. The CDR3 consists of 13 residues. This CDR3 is CASTSAAGREQFF. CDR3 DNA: TGTGCCAGCACCTCAGCGGCGGGACGTGAGCAGTTCTTC.

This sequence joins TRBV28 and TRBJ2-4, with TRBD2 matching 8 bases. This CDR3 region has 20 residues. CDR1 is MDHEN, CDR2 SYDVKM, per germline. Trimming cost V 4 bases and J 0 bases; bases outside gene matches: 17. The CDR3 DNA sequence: TGTGCCAGCAGTTCAAGCACTAGCGGAGGAGGAAACCTAGCCAAAAACATTCAGTACTTC. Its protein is CASSSSTSGGGNLAKNIQYF.

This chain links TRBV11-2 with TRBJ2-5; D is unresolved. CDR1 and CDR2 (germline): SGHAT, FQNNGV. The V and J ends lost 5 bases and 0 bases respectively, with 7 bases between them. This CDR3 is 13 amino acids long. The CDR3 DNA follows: TGTGCCAGCAGCCCTGGACACCAAGAGACCCAGTACTTC. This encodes CASSPGHQETQYF. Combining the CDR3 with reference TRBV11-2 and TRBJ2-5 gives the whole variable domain EAGVAQSPRYKIIEKRQSVAFWCNPISGHATLYWYQQILGQGPKLLIQFQNNGVVDDSQLPKDRFSAERLKGVDSTLKIQPAKLEDSAVYLCASSPGHQETQYFGPGTRLLVL.

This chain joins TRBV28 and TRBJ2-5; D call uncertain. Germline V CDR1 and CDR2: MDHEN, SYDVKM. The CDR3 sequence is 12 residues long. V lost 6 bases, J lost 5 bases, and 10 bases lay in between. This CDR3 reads CASSLYWETQYF. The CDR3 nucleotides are TGTGCCAGCAGCCTATATTGGGAGACCCAGTACTTC.

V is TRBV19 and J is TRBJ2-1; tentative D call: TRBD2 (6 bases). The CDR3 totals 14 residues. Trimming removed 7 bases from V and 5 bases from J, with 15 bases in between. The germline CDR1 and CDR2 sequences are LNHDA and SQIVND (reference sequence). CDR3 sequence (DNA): TGTGCCAGTACCAAGTGGGGAGGCAACAATGAGCAGTTCTTC. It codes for CASTKWGGNNEQFF. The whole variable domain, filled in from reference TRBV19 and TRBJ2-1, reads DGGITQSPKYLFRKEGQNVTLSCEQNLNHDAMYWYRQDPGQGLRLIYYSQIVNDFQKGDIAEGYSVSREKKESFPLTVTSAQKNPTAFYLCASTKWGGNNEQFFGPGTRLTVL.

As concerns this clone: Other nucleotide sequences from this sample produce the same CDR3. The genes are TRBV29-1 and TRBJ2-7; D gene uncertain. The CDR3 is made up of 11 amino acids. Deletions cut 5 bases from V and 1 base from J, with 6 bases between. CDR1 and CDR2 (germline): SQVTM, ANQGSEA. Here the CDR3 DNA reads TGCAGCGTTAAGGGTTCCTACGAGCAGTACTTC. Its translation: CSVKGSYEQYF.

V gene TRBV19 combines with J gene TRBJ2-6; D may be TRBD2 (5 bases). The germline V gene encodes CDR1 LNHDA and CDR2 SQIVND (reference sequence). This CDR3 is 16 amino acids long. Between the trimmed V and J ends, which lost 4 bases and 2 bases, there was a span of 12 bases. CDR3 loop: CASSTLLGAGANVLTF. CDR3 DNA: TGTGCCAGTAGTACCCTCCTCGGGGCTGGGGCCAACGTCCTGACTTTC.

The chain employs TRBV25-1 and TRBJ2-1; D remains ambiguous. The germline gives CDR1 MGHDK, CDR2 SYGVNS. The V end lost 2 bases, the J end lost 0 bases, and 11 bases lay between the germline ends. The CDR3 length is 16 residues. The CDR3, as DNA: TGTGCCAGCAGTGAAGGGAAGGCAAACTCCTACAATGAGCAGTTCTTC. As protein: CASSEGKANSYNEQFF. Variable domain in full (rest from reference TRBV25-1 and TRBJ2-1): EADIYQTPRYLVIGTGKKITLECSQTMGHDKMYWYQQDPGMELHLIHYSYGVNSTEKGDLSSESTVSRIRTEHFPLTLESARPSHTSQYLCASSEGKANSYNEQFFGPGTRLTVL.

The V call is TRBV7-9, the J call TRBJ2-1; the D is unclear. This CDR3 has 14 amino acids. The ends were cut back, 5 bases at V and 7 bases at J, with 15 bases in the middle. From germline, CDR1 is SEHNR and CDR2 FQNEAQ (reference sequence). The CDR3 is CASSPLIISNEQFF. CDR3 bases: TGTGCCAGCAGCCCACTAATTATTTCGAATGAGCAGTTCTTC. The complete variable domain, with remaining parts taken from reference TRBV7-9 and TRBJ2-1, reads DTGVSQNPRHKITKRGQNVTFRCDPISEHNRLYWYRQTLGQGPEFLTYFQNEAQLEKSRLLSDRFSAERPKGSFSTLEIQRTEQGDSAMYLCASSPLIISNEQFFGPGTRLTVL.

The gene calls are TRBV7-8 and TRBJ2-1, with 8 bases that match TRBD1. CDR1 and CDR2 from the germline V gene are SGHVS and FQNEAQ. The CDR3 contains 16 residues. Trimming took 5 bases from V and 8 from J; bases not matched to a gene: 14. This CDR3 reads CASSITQGAMGDEQFF. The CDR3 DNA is TGTGCCAGCAGCATCACTCAGGGGGCGATGGGTGATGAGCAGTTCTTC.

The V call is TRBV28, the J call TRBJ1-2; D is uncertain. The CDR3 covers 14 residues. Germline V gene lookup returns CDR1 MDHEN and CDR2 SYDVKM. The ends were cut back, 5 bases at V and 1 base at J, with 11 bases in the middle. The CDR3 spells CASSRQLNNYGYTF. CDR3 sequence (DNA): TGTGCCAGCAGTCGGCAGCTAAATAACTATGGCTACACCTTC.

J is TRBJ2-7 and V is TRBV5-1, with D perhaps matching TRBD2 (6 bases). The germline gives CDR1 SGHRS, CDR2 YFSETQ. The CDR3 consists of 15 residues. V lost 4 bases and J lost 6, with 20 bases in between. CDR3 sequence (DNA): TGCGCCAGCAGCCCGGGCGGGGTCCTTGGGTCCGAGCAGTACTTC. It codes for CASSPGGVLGSEQYF.

The DNA of the CDR3 is TGTGCCAGCAGGTCGTCATCAGGGAACACTGAAGCTTTCTTT. It yields the protein CASRSSSGNTEAFF. J is TRBJ1-1 and V is TRBV27; D ambiguous. CDR1 MNHEY and CDR2 SMNVEV come from the germline V gene (reference sequence). V was shortened by 6 bases and J by 1 base, with 12 bases between the two germline ends. The CDR3 runs to 14 residues.

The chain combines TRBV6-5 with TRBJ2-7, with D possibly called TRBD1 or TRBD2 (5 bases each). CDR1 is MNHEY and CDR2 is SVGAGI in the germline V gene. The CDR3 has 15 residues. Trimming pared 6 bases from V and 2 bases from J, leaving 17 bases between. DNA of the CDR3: TGTGCCAGCAGGAGGGACGGACTCGGAACCTACGAGCAGTACTTC. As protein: CASRRDGLGTYEQYF.

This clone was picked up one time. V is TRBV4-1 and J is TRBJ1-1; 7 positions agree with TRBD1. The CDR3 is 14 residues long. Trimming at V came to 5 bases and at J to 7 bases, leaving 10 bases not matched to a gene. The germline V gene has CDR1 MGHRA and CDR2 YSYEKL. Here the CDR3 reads CASSTTTGVFEAFF. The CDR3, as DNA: TGCGCCAGCAGCACCACAACAGGGGTCTTTGAAGCTTTCTTT.

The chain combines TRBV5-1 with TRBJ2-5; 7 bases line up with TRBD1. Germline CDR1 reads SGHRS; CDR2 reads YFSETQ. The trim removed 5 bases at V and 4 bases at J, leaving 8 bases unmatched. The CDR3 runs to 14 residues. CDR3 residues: CASSSKRGLETQYF. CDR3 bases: TGCGCCAGCAGTTCGAAGAGGGGGCTAGAGACCCAGTACTTC.

Here the CDR3 reads CASGLVLSGAPHSRNEQFF. CDR3 DNA: TGTGCTAGTGGTTTGGTACTCAGCGGAGCCCCTCATTCTCGCAATGAGCAGTTCTTC. The genes are TRBV12-5 and TRBJ2-1, with a tentative D call TRBD2 (5 bases). The length of the CDR3 is 19 residues. The V end lost 0 bases, the J end lost 6 bases, and 24 bases lay between the germline ends. The germline CDR1 and CDR2 sequences are LGHNT and FRNRAP.

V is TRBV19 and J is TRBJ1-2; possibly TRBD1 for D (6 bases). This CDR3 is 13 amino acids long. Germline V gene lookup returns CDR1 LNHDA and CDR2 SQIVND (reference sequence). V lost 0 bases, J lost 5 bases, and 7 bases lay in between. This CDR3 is CASSIDRGYGYTF. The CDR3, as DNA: TGTGCCAGTAGTATAGACAGGGGATATGGCTACACCTTC.

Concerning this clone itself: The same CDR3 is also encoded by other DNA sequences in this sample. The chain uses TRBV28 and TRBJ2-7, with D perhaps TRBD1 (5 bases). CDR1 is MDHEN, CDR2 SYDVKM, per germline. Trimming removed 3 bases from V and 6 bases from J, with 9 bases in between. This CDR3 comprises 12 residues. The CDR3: CASSLPGSEQYF. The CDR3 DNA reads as TGTGCCAGCAGTTTGCCAGGGTCCGAGCAGTACTTC.

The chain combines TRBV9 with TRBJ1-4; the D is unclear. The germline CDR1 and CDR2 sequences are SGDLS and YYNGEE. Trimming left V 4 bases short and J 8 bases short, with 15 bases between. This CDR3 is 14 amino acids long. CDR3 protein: CASSIGGSEEKLFF. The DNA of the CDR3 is TGTGCCAGCAGCATAGGAGGGAGTGAGGAAAAACTGTTTTTT.

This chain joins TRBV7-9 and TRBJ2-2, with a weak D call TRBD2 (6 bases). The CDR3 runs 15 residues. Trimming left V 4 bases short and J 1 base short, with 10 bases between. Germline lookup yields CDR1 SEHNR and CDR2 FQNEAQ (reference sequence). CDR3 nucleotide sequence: TGTGCCAGCAGCTCGGGGGTGTGGAACACCGGGGAGCTGTTTTTT. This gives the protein CASSSGVWNTGELFF.

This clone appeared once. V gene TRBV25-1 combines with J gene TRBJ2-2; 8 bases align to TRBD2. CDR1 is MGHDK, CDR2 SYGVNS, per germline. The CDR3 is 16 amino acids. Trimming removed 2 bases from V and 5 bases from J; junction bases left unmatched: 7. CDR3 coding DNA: TGTGCCAGCAGTGAAAGAAGCGGGAGCCTTACCGGGGAGCTGTTTTTT. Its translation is CASSERSGSLTGELFF.

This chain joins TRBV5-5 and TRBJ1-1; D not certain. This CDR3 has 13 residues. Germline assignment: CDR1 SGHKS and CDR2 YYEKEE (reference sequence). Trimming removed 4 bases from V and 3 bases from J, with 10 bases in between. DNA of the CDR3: TGTGCCAGCAGCGGTGGGCGGGACACTGAAGCTTTCTTT. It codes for CASSGGRDTEAFF.